Shown below are 32 T cell receptor beta chains from a single sample sequenced in a study of radiation and T cells in renal cell carcinoma. The sample's time point: blood 4 weeks post-SBRT, at nephrectomy. Specified treatment: 15 Gy SBRT to primary tumor, nephrectomy 4 weeks later. Using immunoSEQ multiplex PCR, the repertoire was profiled, and TCRdb retains in-frame clones only, with some absent. The sample includes approximately 170,000 clones, about 85% of them seen just once. This sample comprised blood, obtained from a patient whose treatment included radiotherapy and nephrectomy. The receptors originated from a woman aged 45 to 65 with renal cell carcinoma.

This clone was counted only a few times. This rearrangement joins TRBV7-2 to TRBJ1-1, with 7 nucleotides matching TRBD1. CDR1 is SGHTA and CDR2 is FQGNSA in the germline V gene. This CDR3 spans 13 amino acids. V gave up 5 bases and J gave up 8 bases; unmatched junction bases: 8. CDR3 amino acids: CASSLDRDREAFF. The CDR3 DNA reads as TGTGCCAGCAGCCTCGACCGGGACAGAGAAGCTTTCTTT.

The chain couples TRBV2 to TRBJ1-1; 9 nucleotides align to TRBD1. With V trimmed by 6 bases and J by 5 bases, 13 bases remained unmatched. The CDR3 covers 16 residues. From germline, CDR1 is SNHLY and CDR2 FYNNEI. The CDR3 DNA reads TGTGCCAGCAGCCTTAATCCGGGACAGGGATGGACTGAAGCTTTCTTT. Translated, it gives CASSLNPGQGWTEAFF.

This chain uses TRBV19 with TRBJ1-4; D not certain. The V gene's germline CDR1 is LNHDA and CDR2 SQIVND (reference sequence). The CDR3 is 15 amino acids. V lost 4 bases to trimming and J lost 0 bases, with 9 bases between them. The CDR3, as DNA: TGTGCCAGTAGTAGGAGGTTATCAACTAATGAAAAACTGTTTTTT. Encoded protein: CASSRRLSTNEKLFF.

The J gene is TRBJ1-3, the V gene TRBV19; D uncertain. Germline lookup yields CDR1 LNHDA and CDR2 SQIVND (reference sequence). V was trimmed by 7 bases and J by 4 bases, leaving 5 bases between them. The CDR3 spans 11 residues. CDR3 in amino acids: CASTRGNTIYF. In DNA, the CDR3 is TGTGCCAGTACCAGGGGAAACACCATATATTTT. Based on the CDR3 plus reference TRBV19 and TRBJ1-3, the full variable domain is DGGITQSPKYLFRKEGQNVTLSCEQNLNHDAMYWYRQDPGQGLRLIYYSQIVNDFQKGDIAEGYSVSREKKESFPLTVTSAQKNPTAFYLCASTRGNTIYFGEGSWLTVV.

This CDR3 is CASSLNRAADTQYF. Written as DNA, the CDR3 is TGTGCCAGCAGCTTAAATAGAGCGGCAGATACGCAGTATTTT. V is TRBV7-3 and J is TRBJ2-3; tentative D call: TRBD2 (5 bases). This CDR3 has 14 amino acids. Trimming took 1 base from V and 4 from J, leaving 9 bases between them. The germline V gene has CDR1 SGHTA and CDR2 FQGTGA. The complete variable domain, with remaining parts taken from reference TRBV7-3 and TRBJ2-3, reads GAGVSQTPSNKVTEKGKYVELRCDPISGHTALYWYRQSLGQGPEFLIYFQGTGAADDSGLPNDRFFAVRPEGSVSTLKIQRTERGDSAVYLCASSLNRAADTQYFGPGTRLTVL.

The chain combines TRBV10-3 with TRBJ1-5; D may be TRBD1 (6 bases). V was trimmed by 1 base and J by 10 bases, leaving 8 bases between them. CDR1 is ENHRY and CDR2 is SYGVKD in the germline V gene. This CDR3 is built from 12 residues. CDR3 nucleotide sequence: TGTGCCATCAGTGAGTTAGGGACACCCCAGCATTTT. This codes for CAISELGTPQHF.

This clone has more than one count but fewer than ten. This rearrangement joins TRBV19 to TRBJ2-1; 7 bases agree with TRBD2. CDR3 size: 15 residues. Per germline, CDR1 LNHDA and CDR2 SQIVND (reference sequence). With V trimmed by 4 bases and J by 9 bases, 12 bases remained unmatched. In DNA form, the CDR3 reads TGTGCCAGTAGTACCGTCGGCGGGGGAGGATTTGAGCAGTTCTTC. This codes for CASSTVGGGGFEQFF.

V is TRBV10-3 and J is TRBJ2-3, with D hard to call. V was cut by 0 bases and J by 3 bases, with 13 bases left in between. This CDR3 contains 16 residues. CDR1 ENHRY and CDR2 SYGVKD come from the germline V gene. CDR3 nucleotide sequence: TGTGCCATCAGTGAGTCGCTAGAAATTAGGACAGATACGCAGTATTTT. Amino acid sequence: CAISESLEIRTDTQYF.

The CDR3 bases are TGTGCCTGGAGTCTCCGGAATTCACCCCTCCACTTT. As protein: CAWSLRNSPLHF. The chain combines TRBV30 with TRBJ1-6, with D unclear. V lost 2 bases and J 7 bases, leaving 6 bases between the germline ends. The CDR3 consists of 12 residues. Germline V gene lookup returns CDR1 GTSNPN and CDR2 SVGIG (reference sequence).

The chain uses TRBV6-1 and TRBJ1-2, with no clear D. The CDR3 extends over 16 amino acids. Germline loops: CDR1 MNHNS, CDR2 SASEGT. V lost 0 bases and J 8 bases, leaving 19 bases between the germline ends. CDR3 in DNA: TGTGCCAGCAGTGAAGCGCAGGCACCGCACCTGAAGGGCTACACCTTC. This encodes CASSEAQAPHLKGYTF.

This clone appeared a few times. The V and J genes are TRBV7-2 and TRBJ1-1; a weak D match, TRBD1 (6 bases). V was cut by 6 bases and J by 6 bases, with 17 bases left in between. Germline V lookup: CDR1 SGHTA, CDR2 FQGNSA. This CDR3 region has 14 residues. CDR3 region: CASRIQPQGSEAFF. CDR3 coding DNA: TGTGCCAGCAGGATTCAACCACAGGGTTCTGAAGCTTTCTTT.

The chain has TRBV10-3 and TRBJ2-1, with D perhaps assigned TRBD1 or TRBD2 (5 bases each). The germline V and J ends were trimmed by 10 bases and 8 bases, with 18 bases remaining between them. The CDR3 is 13 amino acids. The germline CDR1 and CDR2 sequences are ENHRY and SYGVKD. The CDR3 region is CATNGAFFDEQFF. CDR3 coding DNA: TGTGCCACGAACGGGGCATTTTTCGATGAGCAGTTCTTC.

J is TRBJ2-7 and V is TRBV11-1, with D tentatively TRBD2 (6 bases). Trimming took off 2 bases at V and 2 bases at J, with 13 bases between the two ends. The CDR3 has 15 residues. Germline CDR1 and CDR2: SGHAT and FQDESV (reference sequence). This CDR3 reads CASSLMRGPTYEQYF. CDR3 sequence (DNA): TGTGCCAGCAGCTTAATGCGGGGTCCGACCTACGAGCAGTACTTC.

The chain has TRBV5-1 and TRBJ2-5, with 11 bases matching TRBD2. The J call may be in error: the DNA end matches TRBJ2-7 better. The CDR3 is made up of 15 amino acids. Germline V gene sequence: CDR1 SGHRS, CDR2 YFSETQ. CDR3 protein: CASHALAGGPYEQYF. In nucleotides, the CDR3 is TGCGCCAGCCATGCCCTAGCGGGGGGCCCCTACGAGCAGTACTTC.

This sequence joins TRBV19 and TRBJ2-6; no firm D call. Germline CDR1 LNHDA, CDR2 SQIVND (reference sequence). Between the trimmed V and J ends, which lost 6 bases and 2 bases, there was a span of 8 bases. The CDR3 length is 14 residues. The CDR3 nucleotides read TGTGCCAGTAGATACAGAGCTGGGGCCAACGTCCTGACTTTC. The encoded protein is CASRYRAGANVLTF.

The rearrangement uses TRBV19 and TRBJ1-2, with TRBD1 matching over 10 bases. Losses at the gene ends were 1 base for V and 8 bases for J; bases not matched to a gene: 13. Germline CDR1 is LNHDA and CDR2 is SQIVND (reference sequence). The CDR3 runs 17 residues. The CDR3 sequence: CASSIATGTGAGWGYTF. Here the CDR3 DNA reads TGTGCCAGTAGTATAGCCACCGGGACAGGGGCCGGTTGGGGCTACACCTTC.

The V and J genes are TRBV29-1 and TRBJ1-6, with D perhaps matching TRBD1 (5 bases). From germline, CDR1 is SQVTM and CDR2 ANQGSEA. Trimming left V 4 bases short and J 9 bases short, with 13 bases between. The CDR3 consists of 13 residues. This CDR3 reads CSVGAERGSPLHF. The CDR3 coding sequence is TGCAGCGTTGGCGCGGAGAGGGGTTCACCCCTCCACTTT.

CDR3 coding DNA: TGTGCCAGCAGTTACCTACTTACTCAGGGGGAGGGTGGCTACACCTTC. As protein: CASSYLLTQGEGGYTF. This chain connects TRBV6-5 to TRBJ1-2; 7 bases line up with TRBD1. V lost 2 bases and J lost 7; bases outside the gene matches: 13. The CDR3 sequence is 16 residues long. The V gene's germline CDR1 is MNHEY and CDR2 SVGAGI.

The chain joins TRBV5-8 to TRBJ2-4, with a weak D call TRBD1 (6 bases). The ends were cut back, 4 bases at V and 0 bases at J, with 11 bases in the middle. The length of the CDR3 is 15 residues. Germline-derived CDR1 and CDR2 are SGHTS and YDEGEE. CDR3 sequence (DNA): TGTGCCAGCAGCCTGACAGGACGAGCCAAAAACATTCAGTACTTC. This encodes CASSLTGRAKNIQYF.

The J gene is TRBJ2-3, the V gene TRBV7-9; D is uncertain. This CDR3 is 14 amino acids long. Germline values: CDR1 SEHNR, CDR2 FQNEAQ (reference sequence). Trimming pared 6 bases from V and 5 bases from J, leaving 15 bases between. This CDR3 reads CASREKGLVDTQYF. CDR3 nucleotide sequence: TGTGCCAGCAGAGAAAAGGGCCTGGTAGATACGCAGTATTTT. Combining the CDR3 with reference TRBV7-9 and TRBJ2-3 gives the whole variable domain DTGVSQNPRHKITKRGQNVTFRCDPISEHNRLYWYRQTLGQGPEFLTYFQNEAQLEKSRLLSDRFSAERPKGSFSTLEIQRTEQGDSAMYLCASREKGLVDTQYFGPGTRLTVL.

This chain joins TRBV18 and TRBJ2-5; D remains ambiguous. The germline V gene has CDR1 KGHSH and CDR2 LQKENI. The CDR3 runs 14 residues. V shed 2 bases and J shed 2 bases, with 9 bases lying between them. The CDR3 region has the DNA TGTGCCAGCTCACCATGGACCACGCAAGAGACCCAGTACTTC. Translating it yields CASSPWTTQETQYF.

The chain has TRBV18 and TRBJ1-1, with D possibly matching TRBD1 (6 bases). Germline CDR1 KGHSH, CDR2 LQKENI. The CDR3 extends over 14 amino acids. The germline V and J ends were trimmed by 2 bases and 3 bases, with 10 bases remaining between them. CDR3 sequence: CASSPGPGDTEAFF. The DNA of the CDR3 is TGTGCCAGCTCACCAGGCCCAGGGGACACTGAAGCTTTCTTT.

J is TRBJ1-5 and V is TRBV5-6; maybe TRBD1 (6 bases). V was shortened by 0 bases and J by 3 bases, with 10 bases between the two germline ends. This CDR3 is 15 amino acids long. The germline gives CDR1 SGHDT, CDR2 YYEEEE. The CDR3 coding sequence is TGTGCCAGCAGCTTGGACAGGGAGTTCAATCAGCCCCAGCATTTT. The encoded protein is CASSLDREFNQPQHF.

This clone was detected only once. This rearrangement joins TRBV5-1 to TRBJ2-5; D possibly corresponds to TRBD1 (5 bases). The germline V gene has CDR1 SGHRS and CDR2 YFSETQ. V shed 7 bases and J shed 4 bases, with 17 bases lying between them. This CDR3 has 14 residues. CDR3 residues: CASRTLAGRETQYF. The CDR3 DNA sequence: TGCGCCAGCCGAACATTAGCAGGGCGAGAGACCCAGTACTTC. Full variable domain (rest looked up from reference TRBV5-1 and TRBJ2-5): KAGVTQTPRYLIKTRGQQVTLSCSPISGHRSVSWYQQTPGQGLQFLFEYFSETQRNKGNFPGRFSGRQFSNSRSEMNVSTLELGDSALYLCASRTLAGRETQYFGPGTRLLVL.

This clone was seen a few times. The chain combines TRBV5-1 with TRBJ2-7, with D unresolved. The germline V gene encodes CDR1 SGHRS and CDR2 YFSETQ. CDR3 length equals 13 residues. The germline V and J ends were trimmed by 0 bases and 6 bases, with 10 bases remaining between them. The CDR3 is CASSLAWVGEQYF. The CDR3 bases are TGCGCCAGCAGCTTGGCTTGGGTTGGCGAGCAGTACTTC.

The chain links TRBV5-1 to TRBJ2-2, with 7 bases matching TRBD1. Trimming at V came to 4 bases and at J to 6 bases, leaving 9 bases not matched to a gene. Germline CDR1 and CDR2: SGHRS and YFSETQ. CDR3 length: 15 residues. CDR3 sequence: CASSARQGGAGELFF. As DNA, the CDR3 is TGCGCCAGCAGCGCAAGACAGGGTGGAGCCGGGGAGCTGTTTTTT.

The J gene is TRBJ2-2, the V gene TRBV7-9, with 9 bases matching TRBD1. Germline CDR1 SEHNR, CDR2 FQNEAQ (reference sequence). After removal of 5 bases from V and 4 bases from J, the junction contained 5 bases not matched to a gene. The CDR3 has 15 amino acids. CDR3 coding DNA: TGTGCCAGCAGCGTCGGGACAGGGCGCACCGGGGAGCTGTTTTTT. Its translation: CASSVGTGRTGELFF. Full variable domain (rest looked up from reference TRBV7-9 and TRBJ2-2): DTGVSQNPRHKITKRGQNVTFRCDPISEHNRLYWYRQTLGQGPEFLTYFQNEAQLEKSRLLSDRFSAERPKGSFSTLEIQRTEQGDSAMYLCASSVGTGRTGELFFGEGSRLTVL.

The rearrangement links TRBV5-1 to TRBJ2-3; TRBD1 agrees at 7 bases. Germline V gene data show CDR1 as SGHRS and CDR2 as YFSETQ. The CDR3 runs 16 residues. V dropped 1 base and J dropped 1; count of bases not matched to a gene: 6. The CDR3 reads CASSLTTGQRTDTQYF. CDR3 sequence (DNA): TGCGCCAGCAGCTTGACGACAGGGCAACGCACAGATACGCAGTATTTT.

CDR3 region: CATSSGGSSYEQYF. As DNA, the CDR3 is TGTGCCACCAGCAGTGGGGGGTCCTCCTACGAGCAGTACTTC. The rearrangement links TRBV15 to TRBJ2-7; possibly TRBD2 for D (6 bases). Germline CDR1 reads LNHNV; CDR2 reads YYDKDF (reference sequence). The CDR3 sequence is 14 residues long. Trimming shortened V by 3 bases and J by 0 bases, and 9 bases separated the two germline ends.

Regarding this clone: One end of the junction does not line up with germline, which may come from a read error. The gene calls are TRBV7-7 and TRBJ1-1, with D unclear. Germline lookup yields CDR1 SSHAT and CDR2 FNYEAQ (reference sequence). The length of the CDR3 is 13 residues. The CDR3 spells CASSLAGETEAFF. In DNA form, the CDR3 reads TGTGCTAGCAGCTTAGCTGGGGAAACTGAAGCTTTCTTT. The full variable domain, completed using reference TRBV7-7 and TRBJ1-1, is GAGVSQSPRYKVTKRGQDVTLRCDPISSHATLYWYQQALGQGPEFLTYFNYEAQPDKSGLPSDRFSAERPEGSISTLTIQRTEQRDSAMYRCASSLAGETEAFFGQGTRLTVV.

In DNA form, the CDR3 reads TGTGCCAGTAGTACGACAGGGGGCGGAGGTGGTGAAAAACTGTTTTTT. Residues: CASSTTGGGGGEKLFF. This chain links TRBV19 with TRBJ1-4; 10 bases line up with TRBD1. J was trimmed by 7 bases and V by 4 bases; bases with no gene match: 9. CDR1 LNHDA and CDR2 SQIVND come from the germline V gene (reference sequence). CDR3 length: 16 residues.

Remarks on this clone: Other DNA sequences from this sample encode an identical CDR3 as well. J is TRBJ1-2 and V is TRBV6-5; D uncertain. Germline CDR1 and CDR2: MNHEY and SVGAGI. The CDR3 has 13 residues. V shed 0 bases and J shed 4 bases, with 6 bases lying between them. In DNA form, the CDR3 reads TGTGCCAGCAGTTACTCGACGGCCTATGGCTACACCTTC. It specifies CASSYSTAYGYTF.